This entry lists 26 T cell receptor beta chains sequenced from one sample in a study of T cells in Graves' hyperthyroidism and ophthalmopathy. TCR beta CDR3 regions were amplified from RNA transcripts. RT-PCR in the first round (using the HTBI primer set) targeted the TCR CDR3. TCRdb recomputed calls from the multiplex PCR reads with MiXCR, one row per CDR3 protein. The repertoire holds approximately 560,000 distinct CDR3 sequences, 15% to 19% seen once, with less than 9.5% in the top ten. Source material: blood. These receptors were taken from a woman younger than 45 with Graves' hyperthyroidism.

This clonotype was counted at least ten times. V is TRBV29-1 and J is TRBJ1-1; maybe TRBD1 (5 bases). Germline V lookup: CDR1 SQVTM, CDR2 ANQGSEA. Trimming pared 3 bases from V and 1 base from J, leaving 6 bases between. The CDR3 runs to 12 residues. The CDR3 loop reads CSVDRENTEAFF. The DNA of the CDR3 is TGCAGCGTTGACAGGGAGAACACTGAAGCTTTCTTT.

The rearrangement links TRBV28 to TRBJ2-1, with D maybe TRBD2 (5 bases). The length of the CDR3 is 15 residues. The V end was cut by 6 bases, the J end by 5 bases, with 17 bases between. Germline loops: CDR1 MDHEN, CDR2 SYDVKM. This CDR3 is CASRSAGADDNEQFF. The CDR3 DNA sequence: TGTGCCAGCAGATCCGCAGGAGCGGATGACAATGAGCAGTTCTTC.

The chain combines TRBV5-4 with TRBJ1-4, with a tentative D call TRBD1 (5 bases). The CDR3 has 13 residues. The V and J ends lost 4 bases and 6 bases respectively, with 10 bases between them. In germline, CDR1 is SGHNT, CDR2 YYREEE (reference sequence). CDR3 in DNA: TGTGCCAGCAGCATGGGGGGGGATGAAAAACTGTTTTTT. Translation: CASSMGGDEKLFF.

This clonotype was seen ten or more times. The CDR3 reads CASSERWAFF. The CDR3 coding sequence is TGTGCCAGCAGTGAACGTTGGGCTTTCTTT. V and J are TRBV28 and TRBJ1-1; D gene unclear. Germline V gives CDR1 MDHEN, CDR2 SYDVKM. The CDR3 length is 10 residues. Trimming left V 5 bases short and J 11 bases short, with 9 bases between.

This sequence joins TRBV28 and TRBJ2-7, with 10 bases fitting TRBD2. V was clipped by 8 bases and J by 7 bases; unmatched bases: 17. Looked up from germline, CDR1 is MDHEN and CDR2 is SYDVKM. This CDR3 region has 16 residues. The CDR3 is CASSSGAGGPSGEQYF. The CDR3 DNA reads as TGTGCCAGCTCTTCCGGAGCGGGAGGGCCGTCTGGGGAGCAGTACTTC.

The table lists this clonotype with many counts. The chain recombines TRBV28 with TRBJ2-5; 9 positions agree with TRBD1. The trim removed 8 bases at V and 2 bases at J, leaving 0 bases unmatched. This CDR3 has 12 amino acids. Per germline, CDR1 MDHEN and CDR2 SYDVKM. In nucleotides, the CDR3 is TGTGCCAGCGGGACAGGGCAAGAGACCCAGTACTTC. This gives the protein CASGTGQETQYF.

This clonotype was observed many times. V gene TRBV20-1 combines with J gene TRBJ2-4; TRBD1 matches at 9 bases. The CDR3 runs to 15 residues. Germline CDR1 and CDR2: DFQATT and SNEGSKA (reference sequence). The junction had 4 bases not matched to a gene; V was cut back by 0 bases and J by 4 bases. The CDR3 reads CSAREAGQGKNIQYF. The CDR3 DNA follows: TGCAGTGCTAGAGAGGCGGGACAGGGAAAAAACATTCAGTACTTC.

This clonotype was observed many times. The chain is built from TRBV12-3 or TRBV12-4 and TRBJ2-2; D gene ambiguous. Trimming took off 5 bases at V and 0 bases at J, with 10 bases between the two ends. The CDR3 is 15 amino acids. The DNA for the CDR3 is TGTGCCAGCAGTCCGGAACACCCGAACACCGGGGAGCTGTTTTTT. Encoded protein: CASSPEHPNTGELFF.

On this clonotype itself: A much larger clonotype is one base distant, so this may be a read error. V and J are TRBV6-2 or TRBV6-3 and TRBJ2-4; possibly TRBD1 for D (6 bases). Germline-derived CDR1 and CDR2 are MNHEY and SVGEGT. This CDR3 has 14 residues. CDR3 protein: CASSPRGSKNIRYF. The DNA for the CDR3 is TGTGCCAGCAGCCCCAGGGGATCCAAAAACATTCGGTACTTC.

This clonotype showed up many times. The chain carries TRBV3-1 and TRBJ2-1; D gene uncertain. CDR1 and CDR2 (germline): LGHDT, YNNKEL (reference sequence). CDR3 size: 15 residues. V was pared by 3 bases and J by 0 bases, with 9 bases between. In DNA, the CDR3 is TGTGCCAGCAGCCATGACGGTAGCTCCTACAATGAGCAGTTCTTC. It yields the protein CASSHDGSSYNEQFF.

This clonotype was found a few times. The genes are TRBV10-3 and TRBJ1-5, with 7 bases fitting TRBD1. Germline lookup yields CDR1 ENHRY and CDR2 SYGVKD. The CDR3 runs 15 residues. J was trimmed by 5 bases and V by 0 bases; bases with no gene match: 4. The CDR3 DNA follows: TGTGCCATCAGTGAGTCGAGGGACAGATATCAGCCCCAGCATTTT. It codes for CAISESRDRYQPQHF.

The sample holds many counts of this clonotype. The chain combines TRBV2 with TRBJ2-7, with 9 bases identical to TRBD1. The germline gives CDR1 SNHLY, CDR2 FYNNEI. V was pared by 7 bases and J by 3 bases, with 4 bases of the junction left unmatched. The CDR3 has 13 residues. The CDR3 spells CASIGTGHYEQYF. CDR3 DNA sequence: TGTGCCAGCATTGGGACAGGGCACTACGAGCAGTACTTC.

This clonotype has more than one count but fewer than ten. One junction end does not reproduce the germline sequence, and a read error may be involved. The chain is built from TRBV7-2 and TRBJ1-2; 7 bases line up with TRBD1. This CDR3 spans 17 amino acids. The germline gives CDR1 SGHTA, CDR2 FQGNSA. Here the CDR3 DNA reads TGTGCCAGCAGCTCAGGGCTACAGGGGCGGGGGTTTTATGGCTACATCTTC. It specifies CASSSGLQGRGFYGYIF.

This clonotype came up many times. The V gene is TRBV7-8, the J gene TRBJ1-6; the D is unclear. The CDR3 loop spans 16 amino acids. The germline CDR1 and CDR2 sequences are SGHVS and FQNEAQ. The ends were cut back, 0 bases at V and 6 bases at J, with 12 bases in the middle. The CDR3 loop is CASSLALMASNSPLHF. The CDR3 DNA sequence: TGTGCCAGCAGCTTAGCGCTAATGGCTTCTAATTCACCCCTCCACTTT.

This clonotype was found many times. The chain links TRBV12-3 or TRBV12-4 to TRBJ2-1, with D possibly matching TRBD1 (8 bases). The CDR3 totals 18 residues. With 6 bases removed from V and 8 bases from J, the gap between germline ends came to 29 bases. The CDR3 coding sequence is TGTGCCAGCAGCCGTGGACAGGGACGGCTAGCGGAGGGGGATGAGCAGTTCTTC. It codes for CASSRGQGRLAEGDEQFF.

This clonotype was detected many times. The J gene is TRBJ2-5, the V gene TRBV20-1; possibly TRBD2 for D (5 bases). The germline V and J ends were trimmed by 5 bases and 5 bases, with 15 bases remaining between them. Germline V gives CDR1 DFQATT, CDR2 SNEGSKA (reference sequence). This CDR3 region has 13 residues. DNA for the CDR3: TGCAGTGCTGCCCTCGAGGGCGGGGAGACCCAGTACTTC. It codes for CSAALEGGETQYF.

This clonotype was seen many times. This sequence joins TRBV20-1 and TRBJ2-4; TRBD2 agrees at 13 bases. This CDR3 has 14 residues. From germline, CDR1 is DFQATT and CDR2 SNEGSKA (reference sequence). J lost 7 bases, V lost 3 bases, and 3 bases had no gene match. Here the CDR3 reads CSASRTSGSNIQYF. The CDR3 region has the DNA TGCAGTGCTAGCCGGACTAGCGGGAGTAACATTCAGTACTTC.

This clonotype occurred a few times. This chain's CDR3 is CASSYVRGEETQYF. The DNA of the CDR3 is TGTGCCAGCAGTTACGTACGGGGAGAAGAGACCCAGTACTTC. The V gene is TRBV6-5, the J gene TRBJ2-5; D perhaps matches TRBD2 (5 bases). The V gene's germline CDR1 is MNHEY and CDR2 SVGAGI. Trimming took off 2 bases at V and 3 bases at J, with 10 bases between the two ends. This CDR3 region has 14 residues.

V is TRBV6-9 and J is TRBJ1-6, with 7 bases matching TRBD1. Per germline, CDR1 MNHGY and CDR2 SVAAGI. Germline trimming cut 3 bases from V and 8 bases from J; bases unmatched to any gene: 7. The CDR3 extends over 15 amino acids. The CDR3 sequence: CASSYAQGVDSPLHF. The CDR3 nucleotides read TGTGCCAGCAGTTACGCCCAGGGGGTGGATTCACCCCTCCACTTT.

In this sample, this clonotype turned up many times. The V gene is TRBV20-1, the J gene TRBJ2-1; D is undetermined. Germline CDR1 DFQATT, CDR2 SNEGSKA (reference sequence). The CDR3 is 11 amino acids. Trimming removed 5 bases from V and 5 bases from J, with 7 bases in between. The chain's CDR3 is CSADVDNEQFF. The CDR3 DNA reads as TGCAGTGCTGACGTAGACAATGAGCAGTTCTTC.

V gene TRBV7-8 combines with J gene TRBJ1-1; TRBD1 matches at 8 bases. The germline gives CDR1 SGHVS, CDR2 FQNEAQ. The V and J ends lost 5 bases and 4 bases, in that order; junction bases with no gene match: 9. The CDR3 covers 15 residues. The CDR3 DNA follows: TGTGCCAGCAGCATTCGAACAGGGGGAGGCACTGAAGCTTTCTTT. Translating gives CASSIRTGGGTEAFF. The complete variable domain, with remaining parts taken from reference TRBV7-8 and TRBJ1-1, reads GAGVSQSPRYKVAKRGQDVALRCDPISGHVSLFWYQQALGQGPEFLTYFQNEAQLDKSGLPSDRFFAERPEGSVSTLKIQRTQQEDSAVYLCASSIRTGGGTEAFFGQGTRLTVV.

Worth noting for this clonotype: One end of the junction does not line up with germline, which may come from a read error. The chain is built from TRBV7-9 and TRBJ2-2; TRBD1 or TRBD2 may be the D gene (5 bases each). The CDR3 sequence is 13 residues long. CDR1 is SEHNR and CDR2 is FQNEAQ in the germline V gene (reference sequence). CDR3 DNA: TGTGCCAGCAGCCTCGGGACGGTGAGGGAACTGTTTTTT. It codes for CASSLGTVRELFF.

This clonotype was found a few times. CDR3 coding DNA: TGCGCCAGCAGCCGGGTTAGAAGGGAGACCCAGTACTTC. Its translation is CASSRVRRETQYF. The chain uses TRBV4-1 and TRBJ2-5; D unclear. The CDR3 has 13 residues. Germline-derived CDR1 and CDR2 are MGHRA and YSYEKL. Trimming took 4 bases from V and 5 from J, leaving 11 bases between them.

This clonotype showed up many times. J is TRBJ2-4 and V is TRBV7-6, with D tentatively TRBD1 or TRBD2 (5 bases each). The CDR3 length is 13 residues. The V gene's germline CDR1 is SGHVS and CDR2 FNYEAQ. Trimming removed 4 bases at V and 1 base at J, with 5 bases between. CDR3 sequence: CASSWGAKNIQYF. DNA of the CDR3: TGTGCCAGCAGCTGGGGGGCCAAAAACATTCAGTACTTC.

This clonotype was detected many times. This chain uses TRBV2 with TRBJ2-7; D perhaps matches TRBD2 (5 bases). The CDR3 spans 15 residues. The V and J ends lost 3 bases and 7 bases respectively, with 19 bases between them. Germline values: CDR1 SNHLY, CDR2 FYNNEI. CDR3: CASSEGYPPPGEQYF. The CDR3 DNA sequence: TGTGCCAGCAGTGAGGGCTACCCACCGCCGGGGGAGCAGTACTTC.

J is TRBJ2-3 and V is TRBV28; maybe TRBD2 (6 bases). Trimming took off 2 bases at V and 9 bases at J, with 15 bases between the two ends. This CDR3 has 14 amino acids. CDR1 is MDHEN and CDR2 is SYDVKM in the germline V gene. The DNA of the CDR3 is TGTGCCAGCAGTTTACCGGGACTTACAGCCACGCAGTATTTT. It yields the protein CASSLPGLTATQYF. Variable domain in full (rest from reference TRBV28 and TRBJ2-3): DVKVTQSSRYLVKRTGEKVFLECVQDMDHENMFWYRQDPGLGLRLIYFSYDVKMKEKGDIPEGYSVSREKKERFSLILESASTNQTSMYLCASSLPGLTATQYFGPGTRLTVL.